Below, 25 T cell receptor beta chains from the same sample are listed, as sequenced in a study of T cell changes during pregnancy in multiple sclerosis. The data were produced by immunoSEQ multiplex PCR, yet TCRdb's version contains in-frame clones alone and is incomplete. This sample carries tens of thousands of clones, about 91% of them seen once, and the ten largest clones take about 0.95%. The material was peripheral blood, obtained before pregnancy. These TCRs come from a female donor with multiple sclerosis, enrolled in a pregnancy study.

The V and J genes are TRBV6-1 and TRBJ2-1, with D possibly matching TRBD1 (6 bases). V lost 4 bases, J lost 0 bases, and 13 bases lay in between. This CDR3 is 16 amino acids long. The germline gives CDR1 MNHNS, CDR2 SASEGT. The CDR3 protein is CASSVRGTSSYNEQFF. In DNA form, the CDR3 reads TGTGCCAGCAGTGTAAGGGGGACCAGCTCCTACAATGAGCAGTTCTTC.

The chain combines TRBV10-3 with TRBJ1-5; possibly TRBD1 for D (5 bases). CDR3 length: 14 amino acids. Germline V gene data show CDR1 as ENHRY and CDR2 as SYGVKD. The V end was cut by 6 bases, the J end by 3 bases, with 12 bases between. CDR3 DNA: TGTGCCATCAGAAGGGACTTGGTCAATCAGCCCCAGCATTTT. Translating it yields CAIRRDLVNQPQHF.

This clone has only one observation. V is TRBV29-1 and J is TRBJ1-4, with TRBD1 matching over 7 bases. The CDR3 sequence is 13 residues long. Trimming took 3 bases from V and 5 from J; bases not matched to a gene: 3. From germline, CDR1 is SQVTM and CDR2 ANQGSEA. CDR3 amino acids: CSVDETGNEKLFF. The DNA of the CDR3 is TGCAGCGTTGATGAGACAGGGAATGAAAAACTGTTTTTT.

The chain uses TRBV7-9 and TRBJ2-7; weak D call: TRBD1 (6 bases). CDR1 and CDR2 (germline): SEHNR, FQNEAQ (reference sequence). Trimming left V 11 bases short and J 1 base short, with 15 bases between. This CDR3 has 13 amino acids. The CDR3 region is CAAKGDQSYEQYF. The CDR3 DNA follows: TGTGCCGCAAAGGGGGACCAATCCTACGAGCAGTACTTC.

In this sample, this clone turned up a few times. The chain links TRBV7-9 to TRBJ1-1; D is perhaps TRBD1 (5 bases). This CDR3 spans 15 amino acids. The germline V gene encodes CDR1 SEHNR and CDR2 FQNEAQ (reference sequence). V shed 6 bases and J shed 0 bases, with 14 bases lying between them. The CDR3 nucleotides read TGTGCCAGCAGGCAAGCCGGGACTATGAACACTGAAGCTTTCTTT. Protein: CASRQAGTMNTEAFF.

The chain combines TRBV2 with TRBJ2-7, with 7 bases fitting TRBD2. CDR1 and CDR2 (germline): SNHLY, FYNNEI. J lost 5 bases, V lost 6 bases, and 7 bases had no gene match. The CDR3 covers 13 residues. CDR3 residues: CASSLRGRDEQYF. The CDR3 bases are TGTGCCAGCAGCCTGAGAGGGAGGGACGAGCAGTACTTC.

The chain uses TRBV11-3 and TRBJ1-5, with D perhaps matching TRBD1 (5 bases). Between the trimmed V and J ends, which lost 4 bases and 2 bases, there was a span of 18 bases. This CDR3 has 17 residues. Germline CDR1 is SGHNT and CDR2 is YENEEA. CDR3 sequence: CASSSTPGRGGNQPQHF. DNA for the CDR3: TGTGCCAGCAGCTCCACTCCGGGTAGGGGTGGCAATCAGCCCCAGCATTTT.

The genes are TRBV15 and TRBJ2-2; 8 bases fit TRBD2. The CDR3 is 15 amino acids. Germline V gives CDR1 LNHNV, CDR2 YYDKDF (reference sequence). V lost 3 bases, J lost 7 bases, and 7 bases stayed unmatched. This CDR3 is CATSSGGAPFGELFF. In DNA, the CDR3 is TGTGCCACCAGCAGCGGGGGGGCCCCTTTCGGGGAGCTGTTTTTT.

The genes are TRBV15 and TRBJ2-7; 9 bases agree with TRBD1. CDR3 length equals 15 residues. Germline CDR1 and CDR2: LNHNV and YYDKDF (reference sequence). V trimming: 3 bases; J trimming: 3 bases; junction bases outside the gene matches: 6. The CDR3 DNA is TGTGCCACCAGCAGCCGTACGACAGGGGGCTACGAGCAGTACTTC. Protein sequence: CATSSRTTGGYEQYF.

The CDR3, as DNA: TGTGCCAGCAGCGTAATCCCCGCGGGCGAGCAGTACTTC. Its translation: CASSVIPAGEQYF. The V call is TRBV9, the J call TRBJ2-7; possible D gene TRBD2, 5 bases. This CDR3 region has 13 residues. CDR1 and CDR2 from the germline V gene are SGDLS and YYNGEE. V lost 1 base, J lost 6 bases, and 11 bases lay in between.

J is TRBJ1-1 and V is TRBV12-5, with a possible D match to TRBD1 (6 bases). CDR1 is LGHNT, CDR2 FRNRAP, per germline. CDR3 length equals 18 residues. V was shortened by 0 bases and J by 0 bases, with 17 bases between the two germline ends. Here the CDR3 DNA reads TGTGCTAGTGGTTTGGTACTGGGGCAGGGGAGACTGAACACTGAAGCTTTCTTT. This codes for CASGLVLGQGRLNTEAFF.

V gene TRBV7-2 combines with J gene TRBJ1-2; no definite D call. The CDR3 covers 14 residues. Trimming removed 1 base from V and 8 bases from J, with 14 bases in between. Germline V CDR1 and CDR2: SGHTA, FQGNSA. As DNA, the CDR3 is TGTGCCAGCAGCTTAGGACACCAAGGATTCGGCTACACCTTC. Translating gives CASSLGHQGFGYTF.

This chain uses TRBV11-3 with TRBJ2-5; 7 bases map to TRBD2. The CDR3 sequence is 15 residues long. V gave up 1 base and J gave up 4 bases; unmatched junction bases: 6. Germline loops: CDR1 SGHNT, CDR2 YENEEA. The CDR3 nucleotides read TGTGCCAGCAGCTTAGGCGGGGGTGAGGGAGAGACCCAGTACTTC. Its protein product is CASSLGGGEGETQYF.

This clone came up once. This chain joins TRBV10-3 and TRBJ2-1; TRBD1 aligns across 8 bases. In germline, CDR1 is ENHRY, CDR2 SYGVKD. V shed 3 bases and J 6 bases; nucleotides not matched to a gene: 10. This CDR3 region has 16 residues. In DNA, the CDR3 is TGTGCCATCAGTGACGACAGGGGAATCGACGGCAATGAGCAGTTCTTC. Amino acids: CAISDDRGIDGNEQFF.

The rearrangement links TRBV19 to TRBJ2-3; tentatively, D is TRBD2 (5 bases). V was clipped by 6 bases and J by 0 bases, with 10 bases between them. The germline gives CDR1 LNHDA, CDR2 SQIVND (reference sequence). The length of the CDR3 is 14 residues. CDR3 nucleotides: TGTGCCAGTAGCTTCGGCGGGAGCACAGATACGCAGTATTTT. Encoded protein: CASSFGGSTDTQYF.

The chain carries TRBV7-2 and TRBJ2-7; D unresolved. The germline CDR1 and CDR2 sequences are SGHTA and FQGNSA. The V gene lost 5 bases and the J gene lost 2 bases, with 13 bases spanning the gap. This CDR3 region has 14 residues. The CDR3 coding sequence is TGTGCCAGCAGCATACGACACCTACCCTACGAGCAGTACTTC. Translating gives CASSIRHLPYEQYF.

The chain couples TRBV27 to TRBJ1-1; D gene ambiguous. Looked up from germline, CDR1 is MNHEY and CDR2 is SMNVEV (reference sequence). V was shortened by 3 bases and J by 0 bases, with 5 bases between the two germline ends. CDR3 size: 13 residues. CDR3 nucleotide sequence: TGTGCCAGCAGTTTCGTTATGAACACTGAAGCTTTCTTT. As protein: CASSFVMNTEAFF.

The chain joins TRBV7-3 to TRBJ1-2; D not resolved. CDR1 is SGHTA, CDR2 FQGTGA, per germline. The V and J ends lost 0 bases and 5 bases respectively, with 13 bases between them. This CDR3 is built from 15 residues. The CDR3 sequence is CASSLTGGQAYGYTF. In DNA, the CDR3 is TGTGCCAGCAGCTTAACGGGCGGGCAGGCGTATGGCTACACCTTC.

The chain employs TRBV2 and TRBJ2-4; D is perhaps TRBD2 (5 bases). CDR1 is SNHLY and CDR2 is FYNNEI in the germline V gene. This CDR3 spans 14 amino acids. Trimming pared 9 bases from V and 0 bases from J, leaving 12 bases between. CDR3 loop: CASIREKAKNIQYF. As DNA, the CDR3 is TGTGCCAGTATCCGGGAAAAAGCCAAAAACATTCAGTACTTC.

This chain connects TRBV27 to TRBJ2-7; no firm D call. Trimming left V 4 bases short and J 0 bases short, with 10 bases between. The CDR3 runs to 14 residues. CDR1 is MNHEY and CDR2 is SMNVEV in the germline V gene (reference sequence). CDR3: CASSSRAISYEQYF. In DNA, the CDR3 is TGTGCCAGCAGTTCCCGCGCCATCTCCTACGAGCAGTACTTC.

The chain has TRBV7-3 and TRBJ2-1; D is possibly TRBD2 (5 bases). The germline CDR1 and CDR2 sequences are SGHTA and FQGTGA. Deletions cut 0 bases from V and 7 bases from J, with 13 bases between. This CDR3 is built from 15 residues. CDR3 sequence: CASSLTYPGGNEQFF. The CDR3 DNA reads as TGTGCCAGCAGCTTAACGTATCCTGGAGGTAATGAGCAGTTCTTC.

This rearrangement joins TRBV5-4 to TRBJ2-7, with D tentatively TRBD1 (5 bases). Germline CDR1 and CDR2: SGHNT and YYREEE (reference sequence). The CDR3 sequence is 13 residues long. Trimming stripped 4 bases from V and 5 bases from J, with 13 bases between. The CDR3 loop reads CASSPGLGDEQYF. The CDR3 nucleotides read TGTGCCAGCAGCCCCGGATTAGGGGACGAGCAGTACTTC.

J is TRBJ2-3 and V is TRBV4-3; a possible D gene is TRBD2 (5 bases). V lost 1 base and J 3 bases, leaving 17 bases between the germline ends. Germline CDR1 reads LGHNA; CDR2 reads YSLEER. CDR3 length: 17 amino acids. The CDR3 is CASSQVPSEVLTDTQYF. The DNA for the CDR3 is TGCGCCAGCAGCCAAGTCCCTTCGGAGGTCCTAACAGATACGCAGTATTTT.

The genes are TRBV5-1 and TRBJ2-2, with TRBD2 as a possible D gene (6 bases). Germline V gene lookup returns CDR1 SGHRS and CDR2 YFSETQ. Trimming pared 0 bases from V and 1 base from J, leaving 10 bases between. The length of the CDR3 is 16 residues. Written as DNA, the CDR3 is TGCGCCAGCAGCTTGGCTAGCGCGGGGAACACCGGGGAGCTGTTTTTT. Protein product: CASSLASAGNTGELFF.

The chain joins TRBV7-2 to TRBJ2-1, with 11 bases that match TRBD1. The CDR3 runs to 16 residues. From germline, CDR1 is SGHTA and CDR2 FQGNSA. V was clipped by 7 bases and J by 8 bases; unmatched bases: 13. The CDR3 DNA reads TGTGCCAGCAAAAAGGACCCGGGACAGGGGGATCATGAGCAGTTCTTC. The encoded protein is CASKKDPGQGDHEQFF.